One sample yielded the 18 T cell receptor beta chains listed below, sequenced in a study of sequential checkpoint blockade in melanoma. Data came from immunoSEQ multiplex PCR; TCRdb stores just in-frame clones and leaves some out. The data show around 4,000 clones, 57% seen once. The treatment was: randomized to nivolumab then ipilimumab (arm A) or the reverse (arm B). Sequencing used CD8+ T cells sorted from blood (inferred from file names), obtained from a patient given nivolumab and ipilimumab in sequence. The receptors were gathered from a human patient with melanoma. Some clones in this sample may be carry-over from other donors' samples.

The V and J genes are TRBV9 and TRBJ2-2; D might be TRBD1 (5 bases). V was clipped by 0 bases and J by 4 bases, with 13 bases between them. The CDR3 runs to 16 residues. Germline loops: CDR1 SGDLS, CDR2 YYNGEE. CDR3 region: CASSVGSGYGTGELFF. CDR3 in DNA: TGTGCCAGCAGCGTAGGATCAGGGTATGGCACCGGGGAGCTGTTTTTT. The variable domain in full, with the rest retrieved from reference TRBV9 and TRBJ2-2, is DSGVTQTPKHLITATGQRVTLRCSPRSGDLSVYWYQQSLDQGLQFLIQYYNGEERAKGNILERFSAQQFPDLHSELNLSSLELGDSALYFCASSVGSGYGTGELFFGEGSRLTVL.

The chain joins TRBV5-1 to TRBJ1-1; 9 positions match TRBD1. The germline CDR1 and CDR2 sequences are SGHRS and YFSETQ. CDR3 length: 15 amino acids. V shed 4 bases, J shed 4 bases, and the junction held 8 bases outside the gene matches. CDR3 amino acids: CASSEMTGGSTEAFF. Here the CDR3 DNA reads TGCGCCAGCAGCGAAATGACAGGGGGGAGCACTGAAGCTTTCTTT. The full variable domain, with the rest looked up from reference TRBV5-1 and TRBJ1-1, is KAGVTQTPRYLIKTRGQQVTLSCSPISGHRSVSWYQQTPGQGLQFLFEYFSETQRNKGNFPGRFSGRQFSNSRSEMNVSTLELGDSALYLCASSEMTGGSTEAFFGQGTRLTVV.

V is TRBV5-8 and J is TRBJ1-1; the D gene is possibly TRBD1 (5 bases). The CDR3 sequence is 15 residues long. The germline V and J ends were trimmed by 5 bases and 0 bases, with 14 bases remaining between them. Germline CDR1 is SGHTS and CDR2 is YDEGEE. CDR3 amino acids: CASRVWRGLNTEAFF. The CDR3, as DNA: TGTGCCAGCAGGGTTTGGAGGGGCCTGAACACTGAAGCTTTCTTT.

The chain recombines TRBV6-1 with TRBJ1-3; maybe TRBD1 (6 bases). The CDR3 loop spans 16 amino acids. CDR1 is MNHNS, CDR2 SASEGT, per germline. Deletions cut 2 bases from V and 3 bases from J, with 14 bases between. The CDR3 DNA sequence: TGTGCCAGCAGTGAAAGTACCGGGACAAGTGGAAACACCATATATTTT. Translating it yields CASSESTGTSGNTIYF.

The gene calls are TRBV11-2 and TRBJ1-1, with 7 bases fitting TRBD1. The germline V gene encodes CDR1 SGHAT and CDR2 FQNNGV. Trimming cost V 1 base and J 4 bases; bases outside gene matches: 3. The CDR3 runs 14 residues. The CDR3, as DNA: TGTGCCAGCAGCTTAGTCGACAGGGCCACTGAAGCTTTCTTT. It codes for CASSLVDRATEAFF. The complete variable domain, with remaining parts taken from reference TRBV11-2 and TRBJ1-1, reads EAGVAQSPRYKIIEKRQSVAFWCNPISGHATLYWYQQILGQGPKLLIQFQNNGVVDDSQLPKDRFSAERLKGVDSTLKIQPAKLEDSAVYLCASSLVDRATEAFFGQGTRLTVV.

This CDR3 reads CARPLGVRGSGHNEQFF. In nucleotides, the CDR3 is TGTGCCAGGCCCCTAGGTGTCAGGGGGTCGGGCCACAATGAGCAGTTCTTC. V is TRBV28 and J is TRBJ2-1; TRBD1 matches 7 bases. Germline V gives CDR1 MDHEN, CDR2 SYDVKM. V lost 9 bases, J lost 5 bases, and 19 bases stayed unmatched. The CDR3 runs to 17 residues.

This chain links TRBV5-5 with TRBJ1-5, with D uncertain. Germline CDR1 SGHKS, CDR2 YYEKEE (reference sequence). There are 14 residues in the CDR3. Trimming pared 4 bases from V and 1 base from J, leaving 9 bases between. The chain's CDR3 is CASSRSNSNQPQHF. The CDR3 DNA is TGTGCCAGCAGCCGGTCGAACAGCAATCAGCCCCAGCATTTT.

The chain links TRBV9 to TRBJ2-5; D is perhaps TRBD1 (6 bases). The J call is uncertain, as TRBJ2-7 better fits the DNA end. Germline values: CDR1 SGDLS, CDR2 YYNGEE. The CDR3 is 13 residues long. The CDR3 DNA follows: TGTGCCAGCAGCGTAGGCTCAGGGGACGAGCAGTACTTC. Protein sequence: CASSVGSGDEQYF.

The rearrangement uses TRBV5-6 and TRBJ2-3, with D possibly matching TRBD2 (5 bases). Germline V gene sequence: CDR1 SGHDT, CDR2 YYEEEE. The CDR3 is 11 residues long. The V and J ends lost 4 bases and 5 bases respectively, with 5 bases between them. This chain's CDR3 is CASSEGDTQYF. CDR3 DNA sequence: TGTGCCAGCAGCGAGGGAGATACGCAGTATTTT.

This sequence joins TRBV14 and TRBJ2-1, with 11 bases lining up with TRBD1. From germline, CDR1 is SGHDN and CDR2 FVKESK. The CDR3 runs to 18 residues. With V trimmed by 5 bases and J by 3 bases, 12 bases remained unmatched. The CDR3 loop is CASSNWHSGQGDYNEQFF. The CDR3 DNA sequence: TGTGCCAGCAGCAACTGGCACTCGGGACAGGGGGACTACAATGAGCAGTTCTTC.

Comment on this clone: A much more abundant neighbour one base away suggests this may be a read error. The chain couples TRBV4-2 to TRBJ2-7, with D possibly TRBD2 on 5 matching bases. The CDR3 contains 15 residues. From germline, CDR1 is LGHNA and CDR2 YNFKEQ. Between the trimmed V and J ends, which lost 4 bases and 2 bases, there was a span of 15 bases. CDR3 nucleotides: TGTGCCAGCAGCCGGGGAGAGAGCAGTCCCTACGAGCAGTACTTC. Encoded protein: CASSRGESSPYEQYF.

The V call is TRBV15, the J call TRBJ2-1, with 8 nucleotides matching TRBD1. J was trimmed by 7 bases and V by 5 bases; bases with no gene match: 10. The CDR3 has 15 residues. The germline CDR1 and CDR2 sequences are LNHNV and YYDKDF (reference sequence). As DNA, the CDR3 is TGTGCCACCAGCGCGGACAGGGACAATGCTAATGAGCAGTTCTTC. The encoded protein is CATSADRDNANEQFF.

The rearrangement uses TRBV7-8 and TRBJ2-7, with a tentative D call TRBD1 (5 bases). CDR3 size: 16 residues. Between the trimmed V and J ends, which lost 2 bases and 3 bases, there was a span of 17 bases. Looked up from germline, CDR1 is SGHVS and CDR2 is FQNEAQ. CDR3 sequence reads: CASSLRTTNRHYEQYF. The CDR3 coding sequence is TGTGCCAGCAGCTTACGGACAACTAACCGACACTACGAGCAGTACTTC.

The chain couples TRBV27 to TRBJ2-2; TRBD2 aligns across 9 bases. The V and J ends lost 2 bases and 7 bases, in that order; junction bases with no gene match: 5. The CDR3 is 15 residues long. CDR1 is MNHEY, CDR2 SMNVEV, per germline (reference sequence). In nucleotides, the CDR3 is TGTGCCAGCAGTTTAATTGCGGGGGGGCTCGGGGAGCTGTTTTTT. Translating it yields CASSLIAGGLGELFF.

This clone was observed once. The chain has TRBV19 and TRBJ2-1, with a weak D call TRBD1 (6 bases). The CDR3 sequence is 19 residues long. Deletions cut 2 bases from V and 0 bases from J, with 20 bases between. From germline, CDR1 is LNHDA and CDR2 SQIVND (reference sequence). The CDR3 sequence is CASSILPNSQGFSYNEQFF. The DNA of the CDR3 is TGTGCCAGTAGTATACTCCCTAACTCGCAGGGGTTCTCCTACAATGAGCAGTTCTTC.

The genes are TRBV5-6 and TRBJ2-7; no reliable D call. In germline, CDR1 is SGHDT, CDR2 YYEEEE. The CDR3 contains 16 residues. Trimming removed 0 bases at V and 0 bases at J, with 13 bases between. The CDR3 spells CASSLAWQTSSYEQYF. The CDR3 DNA is TGTGCCAGCAGCTTGGCTTGGCAGACAAGCTCCTACGAGCAGTACTTC.

V and J are TRBV4-1 and TRBJ2-7; D possibly corresponds to TRBD1 (5 bases). The CDR3 covers 14 residues. V was pared by 2 bases and J by 0 bases, with 8 bases between. Germline V CDR1 and CDR2: MGHRA, YSYEKL. In DNA, the CDR3 is TGCGCCAGCAGCCAACCTCAGGGCTCCTACGAGCAGTACTTC. Protein sequence: CASSQPQGSYEQYF.

This clone was seen a handful of times. This chain uses TRBV2 with TRBJ2-5; the match to TRBD1 covers 12 bases. The CDR3 is 16 amino acids. Per the germline V gene, CDR1 is SNHLY and CDR2 is FYNNEI. Trimming removed 4 bases from V and 3 bases from J; junction bases left unmatched: 6. The CDR3, as DNA: TGTGCCAGCAGTGCGGGGACAGGGGGCGAGGAAGAGACCCAGTACTTC. Residues: CASSAGTGGEEETQYF.